This T cell receptor (beta chain) emerged from a study of chemoradiotherapy in HPV16-positive cancers. Study results and caveats: Non-HPV-specific T cells did not expand in tumors during treatment, whereas candidate HPV-specific clones and E7-related motifs did.

In the case of this clone: Its antigen is undetermined.

TCRdb's table, derived via immunoSEQ multiplex PCR, lists solely in-frame clones and lacks some. The repertoire consists of around 30,000 clones, with about nine tenths occurring once and the leading ten covering approximately 3.6%. Germline V gives CDR1 KGHSH, CDR2 LQKENI. The CDR3 spans 13 residues. Trimming cost V 4 bases and J 1 base, with 7 bases left between them. Repertoires were sampled repeatedly during chemoradiotherapy. The sequence was collected from a human donor with HPV-associated anogenital cancer. The V gene is TRBV18, the J gene TRBJ2-5; D remains ambiguous. The sequences come from blood, collected from a patient who underwent chemoradiotherapy. Here the CDR3 reads CASSLTRQETQYF. The CDR3 bases are TGTGCCAGCTCACTAACCCGCCAAGAGACCCAGTACTTC.